Listed below are T cell receptor beta chains from one sample, sequenced in a study of blood T cell repertoires in COVID-19. The data were produced by immunoSEQ multiplex PCR, yet TCRdb's version contains in-frame clones alone and is incomplete. Among roughly 130,000 clones listed, about 80% were seen once. Material for sequencing was peripheral blood. The source is a woman between 50 and 59 years old with acute or convalescent COVID-19. The CDR3 runs from the conserved cysteine through the conserved F or W. A D gene is named only where the DNA matches it firmly. Clone size, where shown, is once, few, many, or a class for clones that have expanded.

>NA|NA|TRBV7-6|TRBJ1-1
CASAPETAMNTEAFF
TGTGCCAGCGCCCCGGAAACAGCCATGAACACTGAAGCTTTCTTT
>TRBD1|NA|TRBV2|TRBJ1-2
CASREDREGDGYTF
TGTGCCAGCAGGGAAGACAGGGAAGGAGATGGCTACACCTTC
>NA|NA|TRBV9|TRBJ2-3
CASSPDRPTSTDTQYF
TGTGCCAGCAGCCCAGACAGGCCTACTAGCACAGATACGCAGTATTTT
>NA|once|TRBV12-3/TRBV12-4|TRBJ1-1
CASSSGRPEAFF
TGTGCCAGCAGCTCGGGAAGACCTGAAGCTTTCTTT
>TRBD2|NA|TRBV3-1/TRBV3-2|TRBJ2-3
CASSQVHGLAGGPDTQYF
TGTGCCAGCAGCCAAGTTCACGGACTAGCGGGGGGGCCAGATACGCAGTATTTT
>TRBD2|NA|TRBV10-3|TRBJ2-3
CAISESGGYTDTQYF
TGTGCCATCAGTGAGAGCGGGGGATACACAGATACGCAGTATTTT
>TRBD2|NA|TRBV3-1/TRBV3-2|TRBJ2-1
CASSQGLAGNEQFF
TGTGCCAGCAGCCAGGGACTAGCGGGGAATGAGCAGTTCTTC
>NA|NA|TRBV4-1|TRBJ1-1
CASSQVYQGEAFF
TGCGCCAGCAGCCAAGTTTACCAGGGAGAAGCTTTCTTT
>NA|NA|TRBV19|TRBJ1-1
CASSIGQKQMNTEAFF
TGTGCCAGTAGTATAGGACAGAAACAGATGAACACTGAAGCTTTCTTT
>TRBD1|NA|TRBV10-3|TRBJ2-7
CAISAGTGGDEQYF
TGTGCCATCAGTGCCGGGACAGGGGGAGATGAGCAGTACTTC
>TRBD1|NA|TRBV28|TRBJ1-4
CASSPPRQGVGKLFF
TGTGCCAGCAGTCCGCCCCGACAGGGGGTTGGTAAACTGTTTTTT
>TRBD1|NA|TRBV30|TRBJ1-3
CAWSSTGAGNTIYF
TGTGCCTGGAGTTCCACAGGGGCTGGAAACACCATATATTTT
>NA|NA|TRBV6-5|TRBJ2-7
CASSPRLNYEQYF
TGTGCCAGCAGTCCGAGACTGAACTACGAGCAGTACTTC
>TRBD2|NA|TRBV28|TRBJ2-2
CAGLAGNTGELFF
TGTGCCGGACTAGCGGGGAACACCGGGGAGCTGTTTTTT
>NA|NA|TRBV6-6|TRBJ2-7
CASSSPDSTGTYEQYF
TGTGCCAGCAGTTCTCCCGACAGTACAGGGACCTACGAGCAGTACTTC
>NA|NA|TRBV28|TRBJ1-5
CASSSGMSNQPQHF
TGTGCCAGCAGTTCAGGAATGAGCAATCAGCCCCAGCATTTT
>TRBD1|NA|TRBV4-1|TRBJ1-1
CASSQGAGTGGPTEAFF
TGCGCCAGCAGCCAAGGGGCCGGGACAGGGGGTCCAACTGAAGCTTTCTTT
>NA|NA|TRBV12-3/TRBV12-4|TRBJ2-3
CASSFRDTDTQYF
TGTGCCAGCAGTTTTCGAGACACAGATACGCAGTATTTT
>NA|NA|TRBV5-4|TRBJ2-3
CASSEDSKSTDTQYF
TGTGCCAGCAGCGAGGACAGTAAAAGCACAGATACGCAGTATTTT
>NA|NA|TRBV4-2|TRBJ2-2
CASSQESTGELFF
TGTGCCAGCAGCCAAGAGAGCACCGGGGAGCTGTTTTTT
>NA|few|TRBV2|TRBJ1-5
CASRAGHTNQPQHF
TGTGCCAGCCGAGCGGGACACACAAATCAGCCCCAGCATTTT
>TRBD1|NA|TRBV27|TRBJ2-3
CASRVGQHTDTQYF
TGTGCCAGCAGGGTGGGACAGCACACAGATACGCAGTATTTT
>TRBD1|NA|TRBV6-1|TRBJ2-1
CASSARQGGHNEQFF
TGTGCCAGCAGTGCTCGACAGGGGGGCCACAATGAGCAGTTCTTC
>NA|NA|TRBV3-1/TRBV3-2|TRBJ1-1
CASSQVGRQLRPEAFF
TGTGCCAGCAGCCAAGTCGGGAGGCAGCTGAGGCCTGAAGCTTTCTTT
>TRBD1|few|TRBV5-8|TRBJ2-1
CASSPVRGTGNEQFF
TGTGCCAGCAGCCCCGTCAGGGGGACGGGTAATGAGCAGTTCTTC
>TRBD1|few|TRBV4-2|TRBJ1-2
CASSQDKGAANYGYTF
TGTGCCAGCAGCCAAGATAAGGGGGCGGCTAACTATGGCTACACCTTC
>TRBD1|NA|TRBV5-1|TRBJ1-4
CASSLPLLTGEPEKLFF
TGCGCCAGCAGCTTACCACTTCTGACAGGGGAACCTGAAAAACTGTTTTTT
>NA|NA|TRBV19|TRBJ1-1
CASRRSHREGTEAFF
TGTGCCAGTAGGAGATCACACAGGGAAGGAACTGAAGCTTTCTTT
>NA|NA|TRBV5-4|TRBJ1-5
CASSLKEALNQPQHF
TGTGCCAGCAGCCTTAAAGAGGCCCTTAATCAGCCCCAGCATTTT
>NA|NA|TRBV30|TRBJ1-1
CAWSGLAWYTEAFF
TGTGCCTGGAGCGGACTCGCTTGGTACACTGAAGCTTTCTTT
>TRBD2|NA|TRBV10-2|TRBJ2-2
CASTAGGQTGELFF
TGCGCCAGCACGGCGGGGGGGCAGACCGGGGAGCTGTTTTTT
>NA|NA|TRBV11-3|TRBJ2-1
CASSLLQRHYNEQFF
TGTGCCAGCAGCTTACTTCAGAGACACTACAATGAGCAGTTCTTC
>NA|NA|TRBV5-5|TRBJ2-3
CASSPSSADTQYF
TGTGCCAGCAGCCCATCCTCAGCAGATACGCAGTATTTT
>NA|few|TRBV7-8|TRBJ1-1
CASSQAEIQDEAFF
TGTGCCAGCAGCCAGGCCGAGATACAGGACGAAGCTTTCTTT
>NA|NA|TRBV7-2|TRBJ2-7
CASSLGFTGDYEQYF
TGTGCCAGCAGCTTAGGGTTTACAGGAGACTACGAGCAGTACTTC
>TRBD1|NA|TRBV5-1|TRBJ1-4
CASSTSTGAATNEKLFF
TGCGCCAGCAGTACCTCGACAGGGGCAGCAACTAATGAAAAACTGTTTTTT
>TRBD1|once|TRBV19|TRBJ1-5
CASKGMDRGGNQPQHF
TGTGCCAGCAAGGGGATGGACAGGGGGGGCAATCAGCCCCAGCATTTT
>TRBD1|NA|TRBV5-8|TRBJ1-5
CASSLLVTDRGNQPQHF
TGTGCCAGCAGCTTGTTAGTTACGGACAGGGGCAATCAGCCCCAGCATTTT
>NA|NA|TRBV15|TRBJ1-4
CATSRAGDIYEKLFF
TGTGCCACCAGCAGAGCAGGTGACATCTATGAAAAACTGTTTTTT
>TRBD2|NA|TRBV19|TRBJ2-2
CASSRERGPNTGELFF
TGTGCCAGTAGTAGGGAGCGGGGGCCGAACACCGGGGAGCTGTTTTTT
>NA|NA|TRBV6-5|TRBJ1-1
CASSYSGGHTEAFF
TGTGCCAGCAGTTACTCGGGGGGACACACTGAAGCTTTCTTT
>NA|NA|TRBV5-1|TRBJ1-5
CASSRDTGSDQPQHF
TGCGCCAGCAGCCGCGATACAGGGTCCGATCAGCCCCAGCATTTT
>TRBD1|NA|TRBV20-1|TRBJ2-4
CSASDRVLAKNIQYF
TGCAGTGCTAGTGACAGGGTGCTAGCCAAAAACATTCAGTACTTC
>TRBD1|NA|TRBV12-5|TRBJ1-4
CASGPGQQNEKLFF
TGTGCTAGTGGACCGGGACAGCAGAATGAAAAACTGTTTTTT
>TRBD1|once|TRBV6-1|TRBJ1-2
CASSEAWTGAYGYTF
TGTGCCAGCAGTGAAGCTTGGACAGGGGCCTATGGCTACACCTTC
>NA|NA|TRBV12-5|TRBJ1-6
CASGLGSDNSPLHF
TGTGCTAGTGGACTCGGGAGTGACAATTCACCCCTCCACTTT
>TRBD2|NA|TRBV10-3|TRBJ2-1
CAISGGSGGVLNEQFF
TGTGCCATCAGTGGGGGTAGCGGGGGGGTGTTAAATGAGCAGTTCTTC
>NA|NA|TRBV4-1|TRBJ2-3
CASSLFYFSDTQYF
TGCGCCAGCAGCCTTTTTTATTTCTCAGATACGCAGTATTTT
>NA|few|TRBV10-3|TRBJ1-2
CAISDQTGPYGYTF
TGTGCCATCAGTGACCAGACAGGTCCCTATGGCTACACCTTC